These 2 T cell receptor beta chains were sequenced from one sample in a study of T cell changes during pregnancy in multiple sclerosis. The data were produced by immunoSEQ multiplex PCR, yet TCRdb's version contains in-frame clones alone and is incomplete. The sample yields tens of thousands of clones, roughly 90% seen once. Sequencing was performed on CD4+ T cells from peripheral blood mononuclear cells, taken after pregnancy. Source of these receptors: a female donor in good health, enrolled as a control in a pregnancy study.

V gene TRBV27 combines with J gene TRBJ2-7; D is unclear. The V and J ends lost 5 bases and 0 bases respectively, with 14 bases between them. CDR1 is MNHEY, CDR2 SMNVEV, per germline (reference sequence). CDR3 length equals 15 residues. The CDR3 loop is CASSGTTDASYEQYF. DNA of the CDR3: TGTGCCAGCAGTGGCACCACAGACGCCTCCTACGAGCAGTACTTC.

Regarding this clone: Additional DNA sequences in this sample encode the identical CDR3. The chain uses TRBV5-6 and TRBJ1-6, with D unclear. The V and J ends lost 0 bases and 5 bases respectively, with 6 bases between them. The germline V gene has CDR1 SGHDT and CDR2 YYEEEE. CDR3 length: 14 amino acids. The CDR3 loop is CASSLGTNNSPLHF. The DNA for the CDR3 is TGTGCCAGCAGCTTGGGAACAAATAATTCACCCCTCCACTTT.